The clone carrying this TCR beta chain was recorded at least ten times. Its antigen is not identified. The V gene end was trimmed by 0 bases and the J gene end by 0 bases; junction bases not matched to a gene: 8. Germline lookup yields CDR1 SGDLS and CDR2 YYNGEE. There are 18 residues in the CDR3. The entry originates in a study of T-cell reconstitution after alpha-beta-depleted transplantation in children. General study points: T cells produced anew were the main source of T-cell counts and diversity one year after transplant. Approximately two months post-transplant, alpha-beta T cells reportedly originated from several hundred expanded graft clones. Surviving thymic progenitors and recipient T cells were the source of high TCRbeta diversity at day 60 in some patients.

Researchers prepared the TCRbeta library using unique molecular identifiers, the study reports. TCRdb redid the calling of the PCR reads with MiXCR, one entry per CDR3 protein. Among roughly 30,000 distinct CDR3 sequences listed, around 6.6% were seen once. Sequencing used peripheral blood, obtained 60 days after TCRalphabeta/CD19-depleted stem cell transplant. The chain carries TRBV9 and TRBJ2-2, with 7 bases identical to TRBD1. This receptor was identified in a child under two years old who had a stem cell transplant for acute myeloid leukemia, so the T cells may come from the graft donor. CDR3 protein: CASSVEPGQTPNTGELFF. The DNA of the CDR3 is TGTGCCAGCAGCGTAGAACCGGGACAGACACCGAACACCGGGGAGCTGTTTTTT.